These 7 T cell receptor beta chains share one sample of origin, sequenced in a study of blood T cells in healthy people across ages. With a J-beta primer mix and a sample-barcoded 5' primer, a second PCR ran 7 to 11 cycles. Using its own MiXCR run on the 5' RACE reads, TCRdb lists one record per CDR3 protein. The sample carries approximately 600,000 distinct CDR3 sequences, under 65% recorded once. The sequencing input was blood. Receptors originate from a man between 60 and 75 years old in good health.

The table lists this clonotype with a few counts. The chain combines TRBV5-1 with TRBJ2-5; the match to TRBD2 covers 11 bases. After removal of 4 bases from V and 5 bases from J, the junction contained 7 bases not matched to a gene. This CDR3 has 15 amino acids. Germline CDR1 is SGHRS and CDR2 is YFSETQ. CDR3 residues: CASSRGLAVGETQYF. CDR3 DNA: TGCGCCAGCAGCAGGGGACTAGCGGTCGGGGAGACCCAGTACTTC.

V usage is TRBV7-2 and J usage is TRBJ2-3; no firm D call. The germline V gene encodes CDR1 SGHTA and CDR2 FQGNSA. V was clipped by 5 bases and J by 1 base, with 7 bases between them. The CDR3 is made up of 13 amino acids. The CDR3 DNA sequence: TGTGCCAGCAGCACAAGACGCACAGATACGCAGTATTTT. It translates to CASSTRRTDTQYF. Supplemented by reference TRBV7-2 and TRBJ2-3, the full variable domain reads GAGVSQSPSNKVTEKGKDVELRCDPISGHTALYWYRQSLGQGLEFLIYFQGNSAPDKSGLPSDRFSAERTGGSVSTLTIQRTQQEDSAVYLCASSTRRTDTQYFGPGTRLTVL.

The chain has TRBV20-1 and TRBJ1-2; possibly TRBD1 for D (5 bases). Trimming removed 3 bases from V and 2 bases from J, with 13 bases in between. The CDR3 spans 14 residues. Germline CDR1 DFQATT, CDR2 SNEGSKA (reference sequence). CDR3 bases: TGCAGTGCTAGCCGGGACGGGGGGAACTATGGCTACACCTTC. As protein: CSASRDGGNYGYTF.

The chain recombines TRBV10-2 with TRBJ1-2; D perhaps matches TRBD1 (6 bases). The CDR3 is 17 residues long. V lost 7 bases to trimming and J lost 3 bases, with 24 bases between them. The V gene's germline CDR1 is WSHSY and CDR2 SAAADI. CDR3 loop: CASMTTVGTQNHYGYTF. In DNA, the CDR3 is TGCGCCAGCATGACAACCGTCGGGACACAAAATCACTATGGCTACACCTTC.

This rearrangement joins TRBV9 to TRBJ2-2, with 12 bases aligning to TRBD2. V was clipped by 0 bases and J by 1 base; unmatched bases: 4. The length of the CDR3 is 18 residues. Germline V lookup: CDR1 SGDLS, CDR2 YYNGEE. DNA for the CDR3: TGTGCCAGCAGCGTAGGTCTAGCGGGGGGGAAGAACACCGGGGAGCTGTTTTTT. Amino acids: CASSVGLAGGKNTGELFF.

This CDR3 is CASSFLGMNTEAFF. DNA for the CDR3: TGTGCCAGCAGTTTCTTGGGGATGAACACTGAAGCTTTCTTT. The chain uses TRBV27 and TRBJ1-1; unclear D gene. The germline V and J ends were trimmed by 3 bases and 0 bases, with 8 bases remaining between them. Germline V gene sequence: CDR1 MNHEY, CDR2 SMNVEV (reference sequence). CDR3 length equals 14 residues.

This clonotype was picked up one time. V gene TRBV20-1 combines with J gene TRBJ2-7, with a possible D match to TRBD1 (6 bases). Between the trimmed V and J ends, which lost 5 bases and 2 bases, there was a span of 19 bases. This CDR3 is built from 15 residues. Germline values: CDR1 DFQATT, CDR2 SNEGSKA (reference sequence). The CDR3 sequence is CSAESRMGHPYEQYF. The CDR3 DNA is TGCAGTGCTGAAAGTCGAATGGGACATCCCTACGAGCAGTACTTC.